These 21 T cell receptor beta chains share one sample of origin, sequenced in a study of sequential checkpoint blockade in melanoma. Clones were sequenced by immunoSEQ multiplex PCR, and TCRdb holds only the in-frame ones, with some missing. The table shows some 11,000 clones, with 60% to 80% occurring only once. Treatment described: randomized to nivolumab then ipilimumab (arm A) or the reverse (arm B). The source was CD8+ T cells sorted from blood (inferred from file names), collected from a patient given nivolumab and ipilimumab in sequence. The receptor source for this set is a human donor with melanoma.

This sequence joins TRBV2 and TRBJ2-5; 7 bases align to TRBD1. The CDR3 has 13 residues. CDR1 SNHLY and CDR2 FYNNEI come from the germline V gene. DNA for the CDR3: TGTGCAGTTACTGACAGGGCCACAGAGACCCAGTACTTC. This sequence encodes CAVTDRATETQYF.

This sequence joins TRBV2 and TRBJ1-2; TRBD1 matches at 8 bases. V trimming: 3 bases; J trimming: 3 bases; junction bases outside the gene matches: 12. The CDR3 covers 17 residues. CDR1 and CDR2 from the germline V gene are SNHLY and FYNNEI. The CDR3 sequence is CASSDQGATSWYYGYTF. The CDR3 coding sequence is TGTGCCAGCAGTGACCAGGGGGCGACCTCTTGGTACTATGGCTACACCTTC.

The chain recombines TRBV5-6 with TRBJ1-2; weak D call: TRBD1 (6 bases). CDR3 length equals 12 residues. CDR1 and CDR2 from the germline V gene are SGHDT and YYEEEE. V lost 4 bases to trimming and J lost 5 bases, with 9 bases between them. The CDR3 DNA is TGTGCCAGCAGCACTCAGGGGTATGGCTACACCTTC. Its protein product is CASSTQGYGYTF.

This clone was found once. The chain's CDR3 is CSFSNRDSSYEQYF. The CDR3 DNA sequence: TGCAGCTTCTCGAACCGGGACAGCTCTTACGAGCAGTACTTC. This chain uses TRBV29-1 with TRBJ2-7; 7 positions agree with TRBD1. V lost 8 bases and J lost 4; bases outside the gene matches: 14. Germline values: CDR1 SQVTM, CDR2 ANQGSEA. This CDR3 comprises 14 residues.

The V and J genes are TRBV15 and TRBJ1-4, with TRBD1 as a possible D gene (5 bases). The CDR3 consists of 16 residues. With 3 bases removed from V and 0 bases from J, the gap between germline ends came to 11 bases. CDR1 and CDR2 (germline): LNHNV, YYDKDF (reference sequence). The CDR3 protein is CATSRAQGATNEKLFF. CDR3 DNA: TGTGCCACCAGCAGGGCCCAGGGCGCAACTAATGAAAAACTGTTTTTT.

This chain uses TRBV28 with TRBJ2-2; D remains unclear. The CDR3 totals 13 residues. Germline values: CDR1 MDHEN, CDR2 SYDVKM. Between the trimmed V and J ends, which lost 2 bases and 3 bases, there was a span of 4 bases. In DNA, the CDR3 is TGTGCCAGCAGTTTAACGGACACCGGGGAGCTGTTTTTT. It translates to CASSLTDTGELFF.

This chain uses TRBV30 with TRBJ1-1; the D gene is possibly TRBD1 (5 bases). V was trimmed by 3 bases and J by 1 base, leaving 6 bases between them. Germline lookup yields CDR1 GTSNPN and CDR2 SVGIG (reference sequence). There are 12 residues in the CDR3. The CDR3 DNA reads TGTGCCTGGAGAGGGGCGAACACTGAAGCTTTCTTT. It yields the protein CAWRGANTEAFF.

The chain recombines TRBV11-2 with TRBJ2-2; 7 bases match TRBD1. Trimming cost V 4 bases and J 4 bases; bases outside gene matches: 6. Germline values: CDR1 SGHAT, CDR2 FQNNGV. The CDR3 is made up of 15 amino acids. The CDR3 sequence: CASSSVGQTTGELFF. The CDR3 nucleotides are TGTGCCAGCAGCTCCGTGGGACAGACCACCGGGGAGCTGTTTTTT.

This clone is deemed large. V gene TRBV11-2 combines with J gene TRBJ2-7; a possible D gene is TRBD2 (5 bases). Trimming removed 4 bases from V and 4 bases from J, with 26 bases in between. The germline V gene encodes CDR1 SGHAT and CDR2 FQNNGV. This CDR3 has 18 residues. For the CDR3, the DNA is TGTGCCAGCAGCTCGTTCCCCGGGGAAACAGCCTCTATTTACGAGCAGTACTTC. Protein: CASSSFPGETASIYEQYF.

The rearrangement joins TRBV10-3 to TRBJ1-4; the match to TRBD1 covers 7 bases. With V trimmed by 0 bases and J by 3 bases, 1 base remained unmatched. CDR3 length: 15 residues. Looked up from germline, CDR1 is ENHRY and CDR2 is SYGVKD. Here the CDR3 reads CAISESTGANEKLFF. Here the CDR3 DNA reads TGTGCCATCAGTGAGTCTACAGGGGCTAATGAAAAACTGTTTTTT.

This clone was counted a single time. Other DNA sequences in the sample encode the same CDR3. The chain links TRBV7-9 to TRBJ1-2, with 7 bases matching TRBD1. The V and J ends lost 1 base and 2 bases, in that order; junction bases with no gene match: 1. CDR1 and CDR2 from the germline V gene are SEHNR and FQNEAQ (reference sequence). The CDR3 consists of 14 residues. This CDR3 reads CASSLVGGNYGYTF. The CDR3 DNA reads TGTGCCAGCAGCTTAGTAGGGGGCAACTATGGCTACACCTTC.

The chain is built from TRBV6-6 and TRBJ2-7; 10 nucleotides align to TRBD2. V gave up 4 bases and J gave up 3 bases; unmatched junction bases: 3. Germline V gives CDR1 MNHNY, CDR2 SVGAGI (reference sequence). CDR3 size: 14 residues. The CDR3 DNA follows: TGTGCCAGCAGTTGGGCTAGCGGGAGCTACGAGCAGTACTTC. It is translated as CASSWASGSYEQYF.

J is TRBJ1-1 and V is TRBV27, with TRBD1 as a possible D gene (5 bases). The V end was cut by 8 bases, the J end by 4 bases, with 14 bases between. The CDR3 is 13 residues long. The germline V gene encodes CDR1 MNHEY and CDR2 SMNVEV (reference sequence). The CDR3 loop reads CASLGEGTTEAFF. In nucleotides, the CDR3 is TGTGCCAGCTTGGGGGAGGGAACCACTGAAGCTTTCTTT.

In its sample, this clone was seen a few times. This chain connects TRBV11-2 to TRBJ2-7; 9 bases fit TRBD2. This CDR3 spans 16 amino acids. J gave up 4 bases and V 1 base, and 8 bases lay outside the gene matches. Germline values: CDR1 SGHAT, CDR2 FQNNGV. CDR3 nucleotides: TGTGCCAGCAGCTTAGGTTTGGCGGGAGGGTTGTACGAGCAGTACTTC. The encoded protein is CASSLGLAGGLYEQYF.

The CDR3 spells CASSFGAGGSGNEQFF. The DNA for the CDR3 is TGTGCCAGCAGTTTTGGGGCGGGAGGGTCGGGCAATGAGCAGTTCTTC. The chain links TRBV28 to TRBJ2-1; 9 nucleotides align to TRBD2. The V gene end was trimmed by 3 bases and the J gene end by 6 bases; junction bases not matched to a gene: 9. CDR3 length: 16 residues. The germline V gene has CDR1 MDHEN and CDR2 SYDVKM.

The chain combines TRBV10-3 with TRBJ2-1; D is possibly TRBD2 (6 bases). The germline CDR1 and CDR2 sequences are ENHRY and SYGVKD. The V gene lost 8 bases and the J gene lost 9 bases, with 20 bases spanning the gap. The CDR3 sequence is 14 residues long. CDR3 in DNA: TGTGCCATCCTTGACCCAGCGGGCGCATTTGAGCAGTTCTTC. Translated, it gives CAILDPAGAFEQFF.

The chain joins TRBV4-1 to TRBJ2-3; D remains unclear. The CDR3 loop spans 14 amino acids. Germline V gene lookup returns CDR1 MGHRA and CDR2 YSYEKL. The V gene lost 0 bases and the J gene lost 4 bases, with 8 bases spanning the gap. DNA for the CDR3: TGCGCCAGCAGCCAAGATCCCCAGTCAGATACGCAGTATTTT. Its translation is CASSQDPQSDTQYF.

The chain uses TRBV7-6 and TRBJ2-1, with 12 positions matching TRBD2. Germline values: CDR1 SGHVS, CDR2 FNYEAQ. This CDR3 has 18 amino acids. V gave up 4 bases and J gave up 5 bases; unmatched junction bases: 12. The CDR3 nucleotides are TGTGCCAGCAGCTCCAATCCGACTAGCGGGAGATACCACAATGAGCAGTTCTTC. Protein product: CASSSNPTSGRYHNEQFF.

The chain couples TRBV29-1 to TRBJ2-1, with D tentatively TRBD2 (7 bases). The CDR3 loop spans 14 amino acids. V was trimmed by 6 bases and J by 3 bases, leaving 15 bases between them. Per germline, CDR1 SQVTM and CDR2 ANQGSEA. The chain's CDR3 is CSVRGGGGYNEQFF. The CDR3 coding sequence is TGCAGCGTCCGGGGAGGGGGTGGCTACAATGAGCAGTTCTTC.

The chain employs TRBV6-6 and TRBJ2-3, with a tentative D call TRBD2 (6 bases). The CDR3 sequence is 15 residues long. Germline assignment: CDR1 MNHNY and CDR2 SVGAGI (reference sequence). V was clipped by 2 bases and J by 0 bases, with 9 bases between them. Written as DNA, the CDR3 is TGTGCCAGCAGTTACCTAGCGTCTAGCACAGATACGCAGTATTTT. It translates to CASSYLASSTDTQYF.

CDR3 sequence: CASSLGPGTGNTGELFF. Here the CDR3 DNA reads TGTGCCAGCAGCTTGGGTCCCGGGACAGGGAACACCGGGGAGCTGTTTTTT. The chain employs TRBV7-9 and TRBJ2-2, with 8 bases identical to TRBD1. Trimming removed 3 bases from V and 1 base from J; junction bases left unmatched: 7. This CDR3 contains 17 residues. In germline, CDR1 is SEHNR, CDR2 FQNEAQ (reference sequence).